This T cell receptor (beta chain) is from a study of blood T cell repertoires in COVID-19. Only in-frame clones appear in the TCRdb table, and some are missing; sequencing was by immunoSEQ multiplex PCR. The profile shows 150,000 to 200,000 clones, around 82% of them singletons. The CDR3 sequence is 15 residues long. After removal of 4 bases from V and 4 bases from J, the junction contained 6 bases not matched to a gene. The V gene's germline CDR1 is MNHEY and CDR2 SMNVEV (reference sequence). The chain joins TRBV27 to TRBJ1-1; 10 bases line up with TRBD1. The specimen sequenced was peripheral blood. This clonotype originated in a human donor with acute or convalescent COVID-19. The donor label of this sample is uncertain. The CDR3 sequence: CASSYRGQGGTEAFF. The CDR3 nucleotides read TGTGCCAGCAGTTATCGTGGACAGGGGGGCACTGAAGCTTTCTTT.